This is a list of T cell receptor beta chains from one sample in a study of T cells after yellow fever vaccination. TCRdb analysed the 5' RACE reads with MiXCR anew, one entry per CDR3 protein. The data show 300,000 to 350,000 distinct CDR3 sequences, approximately 4% seen once. Sequenced material: PBMCs, taken 15 days after the yellow fever booster vaccination. The receptors derive from a man between 18 and 29 years old who received the YFV17D yellow fever vaccine. CDR3s include the opening cysteine and the closing phenylalanine or tryptophan. Fields, in order: D gene, V gene, clone size, J gene, CDR3 DNA, CDR3 protein. The D gene is left open where the match is weak. Some rows mark clone size as missing; the rest say once, few, many or name a class of expanded clone.

TRBD1	TRBV7-2	few	TRBJ1-2	TGTGCCAGCAGCCGAGAGGACAGGGTAGTGTGGGGCTACACCTTC	CASSREDRVVWGYTF
-	TRBV15	many	TRBJ2-5	TGTGCCACCAGCAGAGACCGCGCAGGAGGAGAGACCCAGTACTTC	CATSRDRAGGETQYF
TRBD2	TRBV5-1	many	TRBJ2-3	TGCGCCAGCAGTAGCGGGGACGTGGATACGCAGTATTTT	CASSSGDVDTQYF
-	TRBV12-5	many	TRBJ2-1	TGTGCTAGTGGTTCCGGGGGAATCCTTTACAATGAGCAGTTCTTC	CASGSGGILYNEQFF
-	TRBV7-9	many	TRBJ2-1	TGTGCCAGCAGCTTAGTGGGGGTAGTGAATGAGCAGTTCTTC	CASSLVGVVNEQFF
-	TRBV5-1	many	TRBJ1-1	TGCGCCAGCAGCTCTCCTCCGAACACTGAAGCTTTCTTT	CASSSPPNTEAFF
-	TRBV2	few	TRBJ1-2	TGTGCCAGCGGGGGGGGCGTCTATGGCTACACCTTC	CASGGGVYGYTF
-	TRBV18	-	TRBJ2-1	TGTGCCAGCCTCCTTGGAGAAGGCTCCTACAATGAGCAGTTCTTC	CASLLGEGSYNEQFF
TRBD1	TRBV4-1	many	TRBJ1-2	TGCGCCAGCAGCCAAGAGGGACAGGTCATCTATGGCTACACCTTC	CASSQEGQVIYGYTF
TRBD2	TRBV7-3	many	TRBJ2-3	TGTGCCACAGCGGGGGGAGTCGATACGCAGTATTTT	CATAGGVDTQYF
-	TRBV11-2	many	TRBJ1-1	TGTGCCAGCAGCTTGAACGGGGAGACTGAAGCTTTCTTT	CASSLNGETEAFF
-	TRBV6-1	many	TRBJ2-1	TGTGCCAGTAGAGGGGCTGAGCAGTTCTTC	CASRGAEQFF
-	TRBV7-2	many	TRBJ1-3	TGTGCCAGCAGCTTAATCGGGGGTGGTGGAAACACCATATATTTT	CASSLIGGGGNTIYF
-	TRBV4-1	-	TRBJ2-3	TGCGCCAGCAGCCCGAACCCGGCAGATACGCAGTATTTT	CASSPNPADTQYF
-	TRBV20-1	many	TRBJ2-3	TGCAGTGCTAGGAGGAGCCCCAAAGATACGCAGTATTTT	CSARRSPKDTQYF
TRBD1	TRBV7-8	many	TRBJ2-5	TGTGCCAGCAGCCTCGGGACAGTCCAAGAGACCCAGTACTTC	CASSLGTVQETQYF
-	TRBV7-3	many	TRBJ2-2	TGTGCCAGCAGCCCAGGGATGGGGGCGAACACCGGGGAGCTGTTTTTT	CASSPGMGANTGELFF
TRBD1	TRBV7-2	few	TRBJ2-7	TGTGCCAGCAGCTACAGGGGTGGCTCCTACGAGCAGTACTTC	CASSYRGGSYEQYF
TRBD1	TRBV12-3/TRBV12-4	-	TRBJ1-5	TGTGCCAGCAGTTCCTCCGGGACAGGAAATCAGCCCCAGCATTTT	CASSSSGTGNQPQHF
-	TRBV4-2	-	TRBJ2-2	TGTGCCAGCAGCCAAGGGCAGGGGCCCGGGGAGCTGTTTTTT	CASSQGQGPGELFF
-	TRBV20-1	-	TRBJ1-5	TGCAGTGCTAGAGTAACCGGGGCTGGGTATCAGCCCCAGCATTTT	CSARVTGAGYQPQHF
TRBD1	TRBV5-1	-	TRBJ2-6	TGCGCCAGCAGCTTGGAGGGACAGAGCTCTGGGGCCAACGTCCTGACTTTC	CASSLEGQSSGANVLTF
TRBD1	TRBV7-2	many	TRBJ2-3	TGTGCCAGCAGCCCCGGGACAGGGTGGGCGACCCTGTATTTT	CASSPGTGWATLYF
TRBD1	TRBV27	-	TRBJ2-4	TGTGCCAGCAGTCTCCGGACAGGGGGCGCGCAGGGGAACATTCAGTACTTC	CASSLRTGGAQGNIQYF
-	TRBV7-9	many	TRBJ1-1	TGTGCCAGCAGCCGCGGCGGGCGGAACACTGAAGCTTTCTTT	CASSRGGRNTEAFF
-	TRBV5-1	many	TRBJ2-1	TGCGCCAGCAGCTTCCAGACAGGTCTCAGTACCAATGAGCAGTTCTTC	CASSFQTGLSTNEQFF
-	TRBV7-3	-	TRBJ2-2	TGTGCCAGCAGCTTGGTACAGGGACACACCGGGGAGCTGTTTTTT	CASSLVQGHTGELFF
-	TRBV4-3	many	TRBJ1-2	TGCGCCAGCAGCCAAGGTGGGAAGTATGGCTACACCTTC	CASSQGGKYGYTF
TRBD1	TRBV29-1	few	TRBJ1-1	TGCAGCGTTGCCCTGGTTTTGGGGACAGCCATTTTGAACACTGAAGCTTTCTTT	CSVALVLGTAILNTEAFF
-	TRBV27	few	TRBJ1-2	TGTGCCAGCAGTCCCGTTCTCGGGTTGAACTATGGCTACACCTTC	CASSPVLGLNYGYTF
TRBD1	TRBV20-1	few	TRBJ2-1	TGCAGTGCCTCTCTCAGGACAGGGCCTTACAATGAGCAGTTCTTC	CSASLRTGPYNEQFF
TRBD1	TRBV4-1	-	TRBJ2-2	TGCGCCAGCAGCCAGCTGGACAGGGGAGGCACCGGGGAGCTGTTTTTT	CASSQLDRGGTGELFF
-	TRBV19	many	TRBJ2-3	TGTGCCAGTAGTATGCTGGGTGAAAGAGATACGCAGTATTTT	CASSMLGERDTQYF
-	TRBV4-3	many	TRBJ2-2	TGCGCCAGCAGCCAAGCTATCAGGGGCGGGAACACCGGGGAGCTGTTTTTT	CASSQAIRGGNTGELFF
TRBD1	TRBV7-9	few	TRBJ1-2	TGTGCCAGCAGCACGAGCGGGACAGACTATGGCTACACCTTC	CASSTSGTDYGYTF
-	TRBV7-2	few	TRBJ2-3	TGTGCCAGCAGCTTAGCGAACAGTTGGGCGGGGCTCACAGATACGCAGTATTTT	CASSLANSWAGLTDTQYF
TRBD2	TRBV5-1	few	TRBJ2-5	TGCGCCAGCAGCAGCGGGGACTACGTAGGACAAGAGACCCAGTACTTC	CASSSGDYVGQETQYF
-	TRBV29-1	many	TRBJ1-2	TGCAGCGTTGATTGGGGGCATGGCTACACCTTC	CSVDWGHGYTF
-	TRBV2	-	TRBJ1-3	TGTGCCAGCAGTGAATCTGGAAACACCATATATTTT	CASSESGNTIYF
-	TRBV6-5	-	TRBJ1-2	TGTGCCAGCAGTTACTCGCTCGGCGGGATCTCGTACACCTTC	CASSYSLGGISYTF
-	TRBV7-2	many	TRBJ2-5	TGTGCCAGCAGCTTAAAACAAGAGACCCAGTACTTC	CASSLKQETQYF
TRBD1	TRBV6-5	-	TRBJ1-3	TGTGCCAGCAGTTACGCCGGGACAGCTGGAAACACCATATATTTT	CASSYAGTAGNTIYF
-	TRBV11-2	few	TRBJ1-1	TGTGCCAGCAGTTTAGATCCAGGACCGGATACTGAAGCTTTCTTT	CASSLDPGPDTEAFF
-	TRBV5-1	many	TRBJ2-1	TGCGCCAGCGGCGGGGAGAACTATGAGCAGTTCTTC	CASGGENYEQFF
TRBD2	TRBV7-6	-	TRBJ2-2	TGTGCCAGCAGCTTAGGTCTAGCGGGGAGCACCGGGGAGCTGTTTTTT	CASSLGLAGSTGELFF
TRBD1	TRBV20-1	-	TRBJ1-1	TGCAGTGCTGGGTCTTTAGCGACAGGGGGTGGGACTGAAGCTTTCTTT	CSAGSLATGGGTEAFF
-	TRBV4-1	many	TRBJ1-2	TGCGCCAGCAGCCAGAAATGGGGGGATGGCTACACCTTC	CASSQKWGDGYTF
TRBD2	TRBV4-1	-	TRBJ2-3	TGCGCCAGCAGCCAAGTGGGGGGGAATACGCAGTATTTT	CASSQVGGNTQYF
-	TRBV7-3	many	TRBJ2-3	TGTGCCAGCAGCCGACTGGGGGGAGGCACAGATACGCAGTATTTT	CASSRLGGGTDTQYF
-	TRBV4-2	many	TRBJ1-5	TGTGCCAGCAGCCAAGATGGAGGGGATTATCAGCCCCAGCATTTT	CASSQDGGDYQPQHF
TRBD2	TRBV5-1	few	TRBJ2-3	TGCGCCAGCACCCCTAGCGGGGGGGCATCTGATACGCAGTATTTT	CASTPSGGASDTQYF
-	TRBV12-3/TRBV12-4	many	TRBJ1-3	TGTGCCAGCAGTTTAACAGGCTCTGGAAACACCATATATTTT	CASSLTGSGNTIYF
-	TRBV4-3	-	TRBJ1-3	TGCGCCAGCAGCCAAGATTGGAAGAACTCTGGAAACACCATATATTTT	CASSQDWKNSGNTIYF
-	TRBV5-1	many	TRBJ1-1	TGCGCCAGCAGCGATCAAGGGAGGTGGACTGAAGCTTTCTTT	CASSDQGRWTEAFF
-	TRBV7-2	many	TRBJ1-3	TGTGCCAGCAGTCAGAGGGGTGATGGAAACACCATATATTTT	CASSQRGDGNTIYF
-	TRBV7-3	few	TRBJ1-1	TGTGCCAGCAGCTTAGATTCTCAGATGAACACTGAAGCTTTCTTT	CASSLDSQMNTEAFF
-	TRBV10-3	-	TRBJ1-2	TGTGCCATCAAGAGGACCCAAGTTTTAGATGGCTACACCTTC	CAIKRTQVLDGYTF